The next 8 T cell receptor beta chains were all read from a single sample in a study of radiotherapy plus CTLA-4 blockade in lung cancer. Data came from immunoSEQ multiplex PCR; TCRdb stores just in-frame clones and leaves some out. The table lists tens of thousands of clones, roughly 79% of them singletons. Material: peripheral blood, obtained from a patient treated with radiotherapy plus ipilimumab. These receptors were collected from a human donor with non-small cell lung cancer that progressed on radiotherapy plus ipilimumab.

This clone was seen only once. The rearrangement uses TRBV11-2 and TRBJ2-7; tentative D call: TRBD1 (6 bases). The CDR3 length is 15 residues. Trimming pared 3 bases from V and 3 bases from J, leaving 15 bases between. The V gene's germline CDR1 is SGHAT and CDR2 FQNNGV. DNA for the CDR3: TGTGCCAGCAGCTTCGACGGGACAACCAGCTACGAGCAGTACTTC. Translating it yields CASSFDGTTSYEQYF.

The rearrangement joins TRBV5-4 to TRBJ1-3, with D perhaps matching TRBD1 (5 bases). This CDR3 has 14 amino acids. Between the trimmed V and J ends, which lost 10 bases and 0 bases, there was a span of 14 bases. Germline V lookup: CDR1 SGHNT, CDR2 YYREEE (reference sequence). The CDR3, as DNA: TGTGCCGGTGGGACGGCCAGCTCTGGAAACACCATATATTTT. This codes for CAGGTASSGNTIYF.

V and J are TRBV5-1 and TRBJ1-4, with D tentatively TRBD1 (6 bases). V was pared by 3 bases and J by 8 bases, with 11 bases between. Germline assignment: CDR1 SGHRS and CDR2 YFSETQ. The CDR3 contains 13 residues. This CDR3 is CASSYQGTEKLFF. The CDR3 DNA reads TGCGCCAGCAGCTACCAGGGGACCGAAAAACTGTTTTTT.

V and J are TRBV5-1 and TRBJ2-1; 15 bases match TRBD2. The germline V gene has CDR1 SGHRS and CDR2 YFSETQ. V shed 0 bases and J 8 bases; nucleotides not matched to a gene: 9. The CDR3 is 18 residues long. The CDR3 here is CASSLAGGLAGGSDEQFF. The CDR3 region has the DNA TGCGCCAGCAGCTTGGCCGGAGGACTAGCGGGAGGGTCAGATGAGCAGTTCTTC.

The chain recombines TRBV5-1 with TRBJ1-5, with D perhaps TRBD1 (5 bases). Germline CDR1 SGHRS, CDR2 YFSETQ. The CDR3 is 14 amino acids. V dropped 4 bases and J dropped 4 bases, with 12 bases sitting between them. The CDR3 protein is CASSPLGENQPQHF. Written as DNA, the CDR3 is TGCGCCAGCAGCCCCTTAGGGGAAAATCAGCCCCAGCATTTT.

The V gene is TRBV5-6, the J gene TRBJ1-5; D possibly corresponds to TRBD1 (5 bases). Germline V gene data show CDR1 as SGHDT and CDR2 as YYEEEE. Trimming removed 4 bases at V and 1 base at J, with 12 bases between. There are 15 residues in the CDR3. The chain's CDR3 is CASSRLGDSNQPQHF. The CDR3 coding sequence is TGTGCCAGCAGCCGATTGGGGGACAGCAATCAGCCCCAGCATTTT.

The chain carries TRBV6-5 and TRBJ2-1, with 7 bases identical to TRBD1. With V trimmed by 4 bases and J by 8 bases, 5 bases remained unmatched. The germline V gene encodes CDR1 MNHEY and CDR2 SVGAGI. The CDR3 consists of 13 residues. CDR3 region: CASSFYRGDEQFF. Here the CDR3 DNA reads TGTGCCAGCAGTTTCTACAGGGGTGATGAGCAGTTCTTC.

This clone was seen a few times. The chain's CDR3 is CASSNYPRDWAFF. As DNA, the CDR3 is TGTGCCAGCAGCAACTACCCCCGCGATTGGGCTTTCTTT. The rearrangement joins TRBV11-2 to TRBJ1-1; D uncertain. V shed 5 bases and J shed 11 bases, with 18 bases lying between them. The CDR3 consists of 13 residues. CDR1 and CDR2 (germline): SGHAT, FQNNGV.